The source of this TCR beta chain is a study of blood T cell repertoires in COVID-19. This clone has only one observation. This table comes from immunoSEQ multiplex PCR, and its TCRdb copy is limited to in-frame clones, with some not included. The sample holds some 270,000 clones, approximately 86% seen once. This CDR3 is 17 amino acids long. The J segment lost 3 bases and the V segment lost 1 base, leaving 9 bases of the junction unmatched. Germline V gene sequence: CDR1 MDHEN, CDR2 SYDVKM. The material sequenced was peripheral blood. This rearrangement joins TRBV28 to TRBJ2-7; 10 positions match TRBD2. This TCR was recovered from a woman in her fifties or sixties who had recovered from COVID-19. CDR3 loop: CASSLFRSGGAYYEQYF. CDR3 in DNA: TGTGCCAGCAGTTTATTTCGAAGCGGGGGGGCTTACTACGAGCAGTACTTC.